Listed below are T cell receptor beta chains from one sample, sequenced in a study of follicular helper T cells after annual influenza vaccination. Sequencing used immunoSEQ multiplex PCR; TCRdb keeps in-frame clones, though not all of them. The sample lists over 2,000 clones, just under 75% occurring once. The material was CXCR5+ CD38+ circulating T follicular helper cells from blood, obtained on the day of influenza vaccination. These receptors all come from an adult who received the influenza vaccine. CDR3s include the opening cysteine and the closing phenylalanine or tryptophan. A D gene is named only where the DNA matches it firmly. Clone size is shown for a subset of rows, as once, few, many or a class of expanded clone.

TRBJ1-5 . TRBV6-5 . CASRYERDQPQHF TGTGCCAGCAGATACGAGAGGGATCAGCCCCAGCATTTT
TRBJ2-3 TRBD2 TRBV30 . CAWSALAEITDTQYF TGTGCCTGGAGTGCGCTAGCGGAGATCACAGATACGCAGTATTTT
TRBJ1-2 TRBD1 TRBV5-1 . CASSIGQAPNYGYTF TGCGCCAGCAGTATAGGACAGGCGCCGAACTATGGCTACACCTTC
TRBJ2-5 . TRBV11-2 once CASSPPARMLGETQYF TGTGCCAGCAGCCCACCAGCCAGGATGCTTGGGGAGACCCAGTACTTC
TRBJ1-1 TRBD1 TRBV19 . CASSISGGRTEAFF TGTGCCAGTAGTATTTCAGGGGGCCGGACTGAAGCTTTCTTT
TRBJ2-5 TRBD2 TRBV7-2 . CASSSRLAGGRRETQYF TGTGCCAGCAGCTCTAGACTAGCGGGAGGCCGCCGGGAGACCCAGTACTTC
TRBJ2-1 TRBD1 TRBV10-1 . CASSGTGNEQFF TGCGCCAGCTCCGGGACAGGGAATGAGCAGTTCTTC
TRBJ1-4 . TRBV4-1 once CASSQEPPRGNRNEKLFF TGCGCCAGCAGCCAAGAACCCCCTAGGGGGAACCGGAATGAAAAACTGTTTTTT
TRBJ2-2 . TRBV11-3 . CASSSTLHVSGSGTGELFF TGTGCCAGCAGCTCGACCCTACACGTTAGCGGTTCCGGCACCGGGGAGCTGTTTTTT
TRBJ2-3 . TRBV10-1 . CASSRGLGTDTQYF TGCGCCAGCAGCCGCGGTCTTGGCACAGATACGCAGTATTTT
TRBJ1-1 . TRBV7-9 . CASSRGSEAFF TGTGCCAGCAGCCGGGGATCTGAAGCTTTCTTT
TRBJ2-1 . TRBV2 once CASSEDRGSYNEQFF TGTGCCAGCAGTGAGGACCGGGGCTCCTACAATGAGCAGTTCTTC
TRBJ1-3 . TRBV7-2 . CASSLVTQGGNTIYF TGTGCCAGCAGCTTAGTTACACAGGGAGGAAACACCATATATTTT
TRBJ2-7 . TRBV23-1 . CASSPNSYEQYF TGCGCCAGCAGTCCGAACTCCTACGAGCAGTACTTC
TRBJ2-7 TRBD1 TRBV6-1 . CASSDAGTGTYEQYF TGTGCCAGCAGTGACGCAGGGACAGGGACCTACGAGCAGTACTTC
TRBJ1-2 . TRBV10-3 . CAISDPTGTSYGYTF TGTGCCATCAGTGACCCTACCGGGACATCGTATGGCTACACCTTC
TRBJ2-1 . TRBV7-2 once CASSLGKYGNEQFF TGTGCCAGCAGCTTAGGGAAGTATGGCAATGAGCAGTTCTTC
TRBJ2-5 . TRBV5-6 . CASSRGTVQETQYF TGTGCCAGCAGCCGCGGGACGGTACAAGAGACCCAGTACTTC
TRBJ2-3 . TRBV18 . CASSPQGNTDTQYF TGTGCCAGCTCACCGCAGGGGAACACAGATACGCAGTATTTT
TRBJ2-1 TRBD1 TRBV19 . CASSDRVGEQFF TGTGCCAGTAGTGACAGGGTTGGGGAGCAGTTCTTC
TRBJ1-1 TRBD1 TRBV2 . CASTGQGSTEAFF TGTGCCAGCACCGGACAGGGATCCACTGAAGCTTTCTTT
TRBJ2-3 . TRBV28 . CASTNSPMGQRSTDTQYF TGTGCCAGCACCAATTCGCCCATGGGACAACGTAGCACAGATACGCAGTATTTT
TRBJ1-4 . TRBV4-1 . CASSQSDRHEKLFF TGCGCCAGCAGCCAGTCGGACCGGCATGAAAAACTGTTTTTT
TRBJ1-5 . TRBV7-2 . CASSLVDGVNQPQHF TGTGCCAGCAGCTTAGTTGACGGGGTGAATCAGCCCCAGCATTTT
TRBJ1-5 TRBD1 TRBV18 few CASSRTGDQPQHF TGTGCCAGCTCACGGACAGGGGATCAGCCCCAGCATTTT
TRBJ2-1 TRBD2 TRBV7-9 . CASSLVPAGRAYNEQFF TGTGCCAGCAGCTTAGTACCAGCGGGAAGGGCCTACAATGAGCAGTTCTTC
TRBJ2-3 . TRBV18 . CASSPPVSGADTQYF TGTGCCAGCTCACCACCAGTTAGCGGAGCGGATACGCAGTATTTT
TRBJ2-5 . TRBV23-1 . CASSQCPGTQYF TGCGCCAGCAGTCAATGTCCAGGGACCCAGTACTTC
TRBJ1-2 . TRBV10-2 . CASSESGWAYGYTF TGCGCCAGCAGTGAGTCTGGTTGGGCCTATGGCTACACCTTC
TRBJ2-7 . TRBV19 . CASSIAGSSYEQYF TGTGCCAGTAGTATAGCAGGGAGCTCCTACGAGCAGTACTTC
TRBJ2-5 . TRBV10-3 . CAISELGGQETQYF TGTGCCATCAGTGAGTTGGGGGGCCAAGAGACCCAGTACTTC
TRBJ2-2 . TRBV28 few CASRSAGFGELFF TGTGCCAGCAGAAGTGCGGGGTTCGGGGAGCTGTTTTTT
TRBJ1-4 . TRBV15 . CATSRATNEKLFF TGTGCCACCAGCAGAGCAACTAATGAAAAACTGTTTTTT
TRBJ2-3 . TRBV5-1 once CASSSLRGGPTDTQYF TGCGCCAGCAGCTCCCTAAGGGGGGGGCCAACAGATACGCAGTATTTT
TRBJ2-5 . TRBV28 . CASLAPGTLETQYF TGTGCCAGCTTAGCCCCGGGGACTTTGGAGACCCAGTACTTC
TRBJ1-1 TRBD1 TRBV5-5 once CASSWGTGVQAFF TGTGCCAGCAGCTGGGGGACAGGGGTTCAAGCTTTCTTT
TRBJ2-5 TRBD2 TRBV18 . CASSLTSGAQETQYF TGTGCCAGCTCTCTCACTAGCGGGGCACAAGAGACCCAGTACTTC
TRBJ1-5 TRBD1 TRBV5-1 . CASSLEGAFGQPQHF TGCGCCAGCAGCTTGGAGGGGGCGTTTGGACAGCCCCAGCATTTT
TRBJ2-2 TRBD2 TRBV7-9 . CASSWTSGGTGELFF TGTGCCAGCAGTTGGACTAGCGGGGGCACCGGGGAGCTGTTTTTT
TRBJ2-1 . TRBV11-2 once CASSLDYSYEQFF TGTGCCAGCAGCTTAGATTATAGCTATGAGCAGTTCTTC
TRBJ2-3 TRBD1 TRBV5-5 . CASSLTGTGIDTQYF TGTGCCAGCAGCTTAACCGGGACAGGGATAGATACGCAGTATTTT
TRBJ1-6 TRBD1 TRBV6-1 . CASTGGGSALHF TGTGCCAGCACAGGGGGGGGGTCGGCCCTCCACTTT
TRBJ1-4 . TRBV29-1 few CSAGRDIGEKLFF TGCAGCGCCGGCCGGGACATAGGAGAAAAACTGTTTTTT
TRBJ2-5 . TRBV6-5 . CASSYRRQRKETQYF TGTGCCAGCAGTTACAGGCGACAGAGGAAAGAGACCCAGTACTTC
TRBJ2-7 TRBD1 TRBV29-1 . CSAGQAYEQYF TGCAGCGCTGGACAGGCCTACGAGCAGTACTTC
TRBJ2-2 TRBD2 TRBV7-3 . CASSLNGLAGDGTGELFF TGTGCCAGCAGCTTAAATGGACTAGCGGGGGATGGCACCGGGGAGCTGTTTTTT
TRBJ1-2 TRBD1 TRBV2 . CASTRYGQGSYGYTF TGTGCCAGCACTCGCTACGGACAGGGGAGCTATGGCTACACCTTC
TRBJ2-7 TRBD2 TRBV9 . CASSVKASGSSYEQYF TGTGCCAGCAGCGTCAAAGCAAGCGGGAGTTCCTACGAGCAGTACTTC
TRBJ1-1 . TRBV28 . CASSRPAGGAWQAFF TGTGCCAGCAGTCGACCCGCTGGGGGCGCGTGGCAAGCTTTCTTT
TRBJ2-7 TRBD2 TRBV19 . CASSWTSGAYEQYF TGTGCCAGTAGTTGGACTAGCGGTGCCTACGAGCAGTACTTC
TRBJ1-5 . TRBV28 few CASTPQKGNQPQHF TGTGCCAGCACACCACAAAAGGGCAATCAGCCCCAGCATTTT